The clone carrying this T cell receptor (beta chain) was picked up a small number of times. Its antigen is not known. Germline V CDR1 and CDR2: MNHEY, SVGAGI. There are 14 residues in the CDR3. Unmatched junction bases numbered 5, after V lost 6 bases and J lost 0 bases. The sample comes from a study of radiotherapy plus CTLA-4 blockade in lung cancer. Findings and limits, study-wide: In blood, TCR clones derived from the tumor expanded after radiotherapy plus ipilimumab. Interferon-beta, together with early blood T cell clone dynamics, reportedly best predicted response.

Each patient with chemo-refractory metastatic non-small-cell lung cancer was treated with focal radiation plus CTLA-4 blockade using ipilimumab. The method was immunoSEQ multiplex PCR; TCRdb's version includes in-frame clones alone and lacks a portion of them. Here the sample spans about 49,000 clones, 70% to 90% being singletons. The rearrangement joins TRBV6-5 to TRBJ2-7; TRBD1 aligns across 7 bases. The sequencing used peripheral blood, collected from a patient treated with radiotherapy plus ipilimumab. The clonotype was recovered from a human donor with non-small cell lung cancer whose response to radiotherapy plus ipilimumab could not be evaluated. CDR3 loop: CASRRQGHSYEQYF. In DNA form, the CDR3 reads TGTGCCAGCAGAAGACAGGGACACTCCTACGAGCAGTACTTC.